This T cell receptor beta chain was found in a study of CD8 T cells in Susac syndrome (dated by TCRdb to the late 2010s). The study in broad terms: The study used repertoire sequencing to test whether antigen drove CD8+ T cell activation and differentiation in Susac syndrome. Study-wide findings and limitations: The number of individuals in the TCR sequencing and HLA analysis was acknowledged as relatively small.

From the cysteine up to the phenylalanine, the CDR3 has a length of 19 residues. This entry keeps only the CDR3 DNA: 57 bases, framed from base 1. CDR1 and CDR2 are drawn from the germline V gene: SGHTA, FQGNSA. Trimming leaves V shorter by 5 bases and J shorter by 0 bases, with the junction holding 14 bases beyond the gene matches. RNA was extracted with the RNeasy kit and 0.5 to 1 ug was reverse transcribed using random hexamers. The immunoSEQ multiplex PCR assay, which covers 54 Vbeta and 13 Jbeta segments, was used to amplify TCR beta CDR3 regions. PCR amplification bias was corrected by using a synthetic template baseline for primer optimization and computational correction. As for how the authors treated the data: Reads were assigned to V, D and J genes according to IMGT and analyzed in immunoSEQ Analyzer, with only productive sequences retained. Clonality was computed as one minus Shannon entropy normalized by log2 of the number of productive unique sequences. Public and private clones were assessed among the 100 most prevalent clones of each patient and control. Clones were defined as Susac-specific if absent from the healthy and MS cohorts, from some 1,000 published viral clones and from other ImmuneACCESS disease sequences. TCRdb trimmed public reads at Q25 via fastp, called clones via MiXCR and kept in-frame beta chains. Each CDR3 protein appears once, grouped with its most common genes and DNA. None of the V and J calls come from the authors' own analysis; TCRdb made them. This sample lists 150,000 to 200,000 distinct CDR3 sequences; 90% to 95% were detected once. Jointly, the top ten make up about 0.088% of the sample.

Details on this clonotype: No cognate antigen has been identified for it. One base away there is no much larger clone; base qualities are not given.

High-throughput TCR beta sequencing profiled peripheral blood CD8+ and CD4+ T cells from healthy donors, Susac syndrome patients and multiple sclerosis patients. Multiple sclerosis controls were treatment-naive patients with stable or active relapsing-remitting disease fulfilling revised McDonald criteria. Bulk CD8+ and CD4+ T cells were purified by magnetic negative isolation, whereas CD8+ TEMRA cells were enriched by FACS. Blood was collected in EDTA tubes and processed within 24 hours, with PBMCs isolated through density gradient centrifugation. PBMCs destined for TCR sequencing were cryopreserved in liquid nitrogen and later thawed in a 37 °C water bath. The sorted or isolated CD4+, CD8+ and CD8+ TEMRA cells reached a purity of at least 90%.

Recombination connected TRBV7-2 to TRBJ2-2, and 8 bases in between align with TRBD2. The receptor was isolated from a human donor with multiple sclerosis. Specimen: CD4+ T cells from PBMCs. The DNA sequence follows: TGTGCCAGCAGCGTAACCGGGACTAGACAGTTCGCGAACACCGGGGAGCTGTTTTTT. Translation gives CASSVTGTRQFANTGELFF.